The present entry profiles one T cell receptor beta chain with its context. This sample was included in a study of blood T cell repertoires in COVID-19. TCRdb's copy holds only in-frame clones and misses some; the assay was immunoSEQ multiplex PCR. The table lists 25,000 to 30,000 clones, about 89% of them singletons. The length of the CDR3 is 12 residues. V gave up 4 bases and J gave up 8 bases, with 12 bases separating them. Germline loops: CDR1 MDHEN, CDR2 SYDVKM. The TCR was taken from a human donor in a cohort sampled during active COVID-19. This rearrangement joins TRBV28 to TRBJ2-7, with D unclear. The sample consisted of peripheral blood. CDR3 DNA sequence: TGTGCCAGCAGTTCTCAGCCTAGTAAGCAGTACTTC. As protein: CASSSQPSKQYF.